Shown below are 18 T cell receptor beta chains from a single sample sequenced in a study of OX40 agonist ivuxolimab in advanced cancers. The method was immunoSEQ multiplex PCR; TCRdb's version includes in-frame clones alone and lacks a portion of them. The sample holds 70,000 or so clones, just over 90% seen once. The sequenced sample was CD4+ or CD8+ T cells sorted from blood, obtained in a trial of the OX40 agonist ivuxolimab. The origin of the receptors is an adult with an advanced solid tumor such as melanoma, head and neck, liver or kidney cancer.

The gene calls are TRBV29-1 and TRBJ2-5; TRBD1 is a possible D gene (6 bases). CDR3 length: 13 residues. CDR1 is SQVTM, CDR2 ANQGSEA, per germline. V was pared by 5 bases and J by 5 bases, with 15 bases between. CDR3 region: CSVKGRGWETQYF. CDR3 bases: TGCAGCGTTAAGGGCAGGGGTTGGGAGACCCAGTACTTC.

The V call is TRBV7-9, the J call TRBJ1-2; no firm D call. Germline-derived CDR1 and CDR2 are SEHNR and FQNEAQ (reference sequence). V gave up 2 bases and J gave up 7 bases, with 8 bases separating them. The CDR3 is 12 residues long. CDR3 bases: TGTGCCAGCAGCTTACGGGATGGTGGCTACACCTTC. It yields the protein CASSLRDGGYTF. Full variable domain (remainder filled in from reference TRBV7-9 and TRBJ1-2): DTGVSQNPRHKITKRGQNVTFRCDPISEHNRLYWYRQTLGQGPEFLTYFQNEAQLEKSRLLSDRFSAERPKGSFSTLEIQRTEQGDSAMYLCASSLRDGGYTFGSGTRLTVV.

The chain recombines TRBV28 with TRBJ2-1; D is perhaps TRBD2 (5 bases). Trimming removed 1 base from V and 1 base from J, with 11 bases in between. Germline V gene data show CDR1 as MDHEN and CDR2 as SYDVKM. This CDR3 spans 16 amino acids. The CDR3 loop is CASSLFREKSYNEQFF. The CDR3 nucleotides read TGTGCCAGCAGTTTATTTCGGGAAAAATCCTACAATGAGCAGTTCTTC.

A few counts support this clone. V and J are TRBV10-2 and TRBJ1-1; the match to TRBD1 covers 7 bases. Germline CDR1 WSHSY, CDR2 SAAADI. The CDR3 is 14 residues long. The V gene end was trimmed by 7 bases and the J gene end by 0 bases; junction bases not matched to a gene: 5. The CDR3 sequence is CASTGGRMNTEAFF. The CDR3 DNA reads as TGCGCCAGCACAGGGGGACGGATGAACACTGAAGCTTTCTTT.

V is TRBV7-9 and J is TRBJ1-2; weak D call: TRBD1 (5 bases). This CDR3 spans 14 amino acids. Trimming shortened V by 5 bases and J by 1 base, and 11 bases separated the two germline ends. Germline V gene data show CDR1 as SEHNR and CDR2 as FQNEAQ (reference sequence). CDR3 loop: CASSRTNFNYGYTF. CDR3 coding DNA: TGTGCCAGCAGCAGGACAAATTTTAACTATGGCTACACCTTC.

For the CDR3, the DNA is TGTGCCAGCAGCCCAGATAGCGGGAGGGCCGTTACGCAGTATTTT. Translating gives CASSPDSGRAVTQYF. The J gene is TRBJ2-3, the V gene TRBV11-2, with 11 bases fitting TRBD2. With V trimmed by 5 bases and J by 8 bases, 9 bases remained unmatched. Germline loops: CDR1 SGHAT, CDR2 FQNNGV. CDR3 length: 15 amino acids.

This chain links TRBV4-1 with TRBJ2-5, with 8 bases fitting TRBD2. CDR1 and CDR2 (germline): MGHRA, YSYEKL. Losses at the gene ends were 0 bases for V and 5 bases for J; bases not matched to a gene: 11. The CDR3 has 17 amino acids. CDR3 DNA sequence: TGCGCCAGCAGCCAAGATTTTTGGACTAGCTCGGTGGAGACCCAGTACTTC. This sequence encodes CASSQDFWTSSVETQYF.

The V gene is TRBV10-3, the J gene TRBJ2-7; 8 bases are a match to TRBD2. The CDR3 totals 14 residues. The ends lost 5 bases at V and 0 bases at J; junction bases unmatched: 3. In germline, CDR1 is ENHRY, CDR2 SYGVKD. The CDR3 loop is CAISSGSGSYEQYF. The CDR3 nucleotides read TGTGCCATCAGTAGCGGGAGTGGCTCCTACGAGCAGTACTTC.

The CDR3 is CASKISGGIGNTIYF. Written as DNA, the CDR3 is TGCGCCAGCAAGATCTCAGGGGGCATTGGAAACACCATATATTTT. J is TRBJ1-3 and V is TRBV5-1; TRBD1 aligns across 8 bases. The CDR3 totals 15 residues. Trimming took 6 bases from V and 3 from J; bases not matched to a gene: 8. Per germline, CDR1 SGHRS and CDR2 YFSETQ.

Only one count was recorded for this clone. V and J are TRBV11-2 and TRBJ2-7, with 10 bases fitting TRBD2. The CDR3 contains 16 residues. The junction had 9 bases not matched to a gene; V was cut back by 4 bases and J by 3 bases. Germline V gene data show CDR1 as SGHAT and CDR2 as FQNNGV. CDR3 sequence reads: CASSWVGLATRYEQYF. In nucleotides, the CDR3 is TGTGCCAGCAGCTGGGTGGGACTAGCGACCCGCTACGAGCAGTACTTC.

This chain connects TRBV6-1 to TRBJ2-7; D tentatively fits TRBD1 or TRBD2 (5 bases each). Trimming removed 4 bases at V and 0 bases at J, with 10 bases between. This CDR3 has 14 residues. CDR1 is MNHNS and CDR2 is SASEGT in the germline V gene. CDR3 in amino acids: CASSGWDRSYEQYF. CDR3 DNA: TGTGCCAGCAGTGGTTGGGACCGCTCCTACGAGCAGTACTTC.

V is TRBV6-4 and J is TRBJ2-2, with D maybe TRBD1 (5 bases). V lost 5 bases and J lost 0, with 7 bases in between. CDR3 length equals 14 residues. CDR1 is MRHNA and CDR2 is SNTAGT in the germline V gene. CDR3 region: CASSRTTNTGELFF. Here the CDR3 DNA reads TGTGCCAGCAGTCGGACAACGAACACCGGGGAGCTGTTTTTT.

This clone appeared a single time. Other DNA sequences in the same sample also yield this CDR3. The chain is built from TRBV11-2 and TRBJ2-1; 10 nucleotides agree with TRBD2. In germline, CDR1 is SGHAT, CDR2 FQNNGV. Losses at the gene ends were 6 bases for V and 2 bases for J; bases not matched to a gene: 7. This CDR3 has 16 residues. For the CDR3, the DNA is TGTGCCAGCAGACGGACTAGCGGAGCAACCTACAATGAGCAGTTCTTC. This gives the protein CASRRTSGATYNEQFF.

The chain couples TRBV27 to TRBJ2-2; D is possibly TRBD2 (7 bases). CDR3 length: 15 amino acids. V was shortened by 10 bases and J by 4 bases, with 19 bases between the two germline ends. Germline assignment: CDR1 MNHEY and CDR2 SMNVEV (reference sequence). CDR3 region: CATKGGGPRTGELFF. CDR3 nucleotide sequence: TGTGCCACCAAGGGGGGAGGGCCGCGCACCGGGGAGCTGTTTTTT.

The chain links TRBV28 to TRBJ1-1, with TRBD1 matching 8 bases. The trim removed 4 bases at V and 6 bases at J, leaving 7 bases unmatched. The CDR3 loop spans 14 amino acids. Germline V gene data show CDR1 as MDHEN and CDR2 as SYDVKM. The CDR3 sequence is CASSSADRDPEAFF. The CDR3 nucleotides are TGTGCCAGCAGTTCCGCGGACAGGGACCCTGAAGCTTTCTTT.

The chain joins TRBV5-1 to TRBJ2-1; TRBD2 is a possible D gene (5 bases). Germline CDR1 and CDR2: SGHRS and YFSETQ. The CDR3 totals 16 residues. Trimming left V 6 bases short and J 6 bases short, with 22 bases between. The CDR3 sequence: CASKDGRGGRVNEQFF. CDR3 in DNA: TGCGCCAGCAAGGACGGACGCGGAGGTAGGGTCAATGAGCAGTTCTTC.

The rearrangement uses TRBV28 and TRBJ1-5; 9 bases match TRBD1. The CDR3 length is 16 residues. V dropped 4 bases and J dropped 2; count of bases not matched to a gene: 6. CDR1 is MDHEN, CDR2 SYDVKM, per germline. The CDR3 DNA reads as TGTGCCAGCAGTTCGGACAGGGGAGGGGGCAATCAGCCCCAGCATTTT. Translation: CASSSDRGGGNQPQHF.

This chain links TRBV2 with TRBJ1-5, with 7 bases that match TRBD1. The J segment lost 0 bases and the V segment lost 9 bases, leaving 5 bases of the junction unmatched. Germline V CDR1 and CDR2: SNHLY, FYNNEI. The CDR3 length is 14 residues. The CDR3 nucleotides are TGTGCCAGAGGGGGCAGGGATAGCAATCAGCCCCAGCATTTT. It codes for CARGGRDSNQPQHF. The full variable domain, completed using reference TRBV2 and TRBJ1-5, is EPEVTQTPSHQVTQMGQEVILRCVPISNHLYFYWYRQILGQKVEFLVSFYNNEISEKSEIFDDQFSVERPDGSNFTLKIRSTKLEDSAMYFCARGGRDSNQPQHFGDGTRLSIL.